The 13 T cell receptor beta chains below come from one sample, sequenced in a study of blood T cell repertoires in COVID-19. The table came from immunoSEQ multiplex PCR; TCRdb's copy has only in-frame clones and leaves some out. The data contain approximately 300,000 clones, around 88% of them singletons. Input material: peripheral blood. Receptor source: a woman between 45 and 65 years old with acute or convalescent COVID-19.

The rearrangement uses TRBV7-9 and TRBJ1-1; D is unresolved. V lost 5 bases to trimming and J lost 7 bases, with 17 bases between them. Per the germline V gene, CDR1 is SEHNR and CDR2 is FQNEAQ (reference sequence). The CDR3 covers 14 residues. The CDR3 reads CASSPAMGAGEAFF. Here the CDR3 DNA reads TGTGCCAGCAGCCCCGCCATGGGAGCGGGTGAAGCTTTCTTT. Full variable domain (missing parts from reference TRBV7-9 and TRBJ1-1): DTGVSQNPRHKITKRGQNVTFRCDPISEHNRLYWYRQTLGQGPEFLTYFQNEAQLEKSRLLSDRFSAERPKGSFSTLEIQRTEQGDSAMYLCASSPAMGAGEAFFGQGTRLTVV.

The chain joins TRBV21-1 to TRBJ1-1; the D call in the table, TRBD1, was not verified against the DNA. TRBV21-1 is listed as a pseudogene. This CDR3 is built from 14 residues. CDR3 sequence reads: CASPPQGMNTEAFF. The CDR3 coding sequence is TGTGCCAGCCCCCCGCAGGGGATGAACACTGAAGCTTTCTTT.

The V gene is TRBV4-1, the J gene TRBJ2-1, with D possibly being TRBD1 (6 bases). This CDR3 has 14 residues. Germline V gives CDR1 MGHRA, CDR2 YSYEKL. The ends were cut back, 3 bases at V and 8 bases at J, with 14 bases in the middle. The CDR3 DNA is TGCGCCAGCAGCCATGACAGGTCCGGGGATGAGCAGTTCTTC. It codes for CASSHDRSGDEQFF.

The chain has TRBV5-1 and TRBJ2-6; 7 positions agree with TRBD1. The germline V gene has CDR1 SGHRS and CDR2 YFSETQ. V shed 3 bases and J 0 bases; nucleotides not matched to a gene: 6. CDR3 length: 17 amino acids. The DNA of the CDR3 is TGCGCCAGCAGCTCCGGACAGGTACTCTCTGGGGCCAACGTCCTGACTTTC. This codes for CASSSGQVLSGANVLTF.

The chain joins TRBV5-6 to TRBJ1-2; D ambiguous. The CDR3 has 14 residues. V lost 2 bases and J lost 4, with 12 bases in between. The germline CDR1 and CDR2 sequences are SGHDT and YYEEEE. This chain's CDR3 is CASSFGSGGYGYTF. The CDR3 nucleotides are TGTGCCAGCAGCTTTGGCTCGGGAGGCTATGGCTACACCTTC.

With regard to this clone: The sample holds other DNA sequences that translate to the same CDR3. The V and J genes are TRBV7-2 and TRBJ2-1, with TRBD1 identical over 10 bases. Germline V lookup: CDR1 SGHTA, CDR2 FQGNSA. Trimming removed 5 bases from V and 4 bases from J; junction bases left unmatched: 5. The CDR3 extends over 15 amino acids. CDR3 DNA sequence: TGTGCCAGCAGCCCCGACAGGGGGCCGTACAATGAGCAGTTCTTC. Its translation is CASSPDRGPYNEQFF.

For this clone: Different DNA sequences within this sample yield the same CDR3. The chain is built from TRBV7-2 and TRBJ1-1; 7 nucleotides line up with TRBD1. The CDR3 sequence is 14 residues long. Germline V gene data show CDR1 as SGHTA and CDR2 as FQGNSA. The trim removed 5 bases at V and 4 bases at J, leaving 7 bases unmatched. CDR3 residues: CASSVRQGGTEAFF. CDR3 bases: TGTGCCAGCAGCGTAAGACAGGGAGGCACTGAAGCTTTCTTT.

The chain combines TRBV5-4 with TRBJ2-3, with D tentatively TRBD2 (6 bases). The germline V gene encodes CDR1 SGHNT and CDR2 YYREEE (reference sequence). The CDR3 is made up of 13 amino acids. Trimming removed 9 bases at V and 2 bases at J, with 13 bases between. The CDR3 DNA sequence: TGTGCCACGCGGGACGGCACCACAGATACGCAGTATTTT. Translating it yields CATRDGTTDTQYF.

This clone was counted once. The chain combines TRBV18 with TRBJ1-1, with 8 bases that match TRBD1. The CDR3 is 18 amino acids. V dropped 4 bases and J dropped 0; count of bases not matched to a gene: 13. Germline values: CDR1 KGHSH, CDR2 LQKENI. The CDR3 loop is CASSLTQGARAMNTEAFF. DNA for the CDR3: TGTGCCAGCTCACTCACCCAGGGGGCGCGAGCAATGAACACTGAAGCTTTCTTT.

This clone was seen a few times. This chain joins TRBV30 and TRBJ2-7, with 9 positions matching TRBD2. The CDR3 is made up of 12 amino acids. Germline loops: CDR1 GTSNPN, CDR2 SVGIG (reference sequence). V lost 2 bases, J lost 5 bases, and 1 base stayed unmatched. CDR3 sequence (DNA): TGTGCCTGGAGTAGACTAGCGGACGAGCAGTACTTC. This sequence encodes CAWSRLADEQYF.

This chain joins TRBV5-4 and TRBJ2-3; 7 bases are a match to TRBD2. The CDR3 loop spans 14 amino acids. Germline V lookup: CDR1 SGHNT, CDR2 YYREEE (reference sequence). V gave up 4 bases and J gave up 0 bases; unmatched junction bases: 2. CDR3 amino acids: CASSASGSTDTQYF. The DNA of the CDR3 is TGTGCCAGCAGCGCTAGCGGAAGCACAGATACGCAGTATTTT. The entire variable domain, with the rest obtained from reference TRBV5-4 and TRBJ2-3, is as follows: ETGVTQSPTHLIKTRGQQVTLRCSSQSGHNTVSWYQQALGQGPQFIFQYYREEENGRGNFPPRFSGLQFPNYSSELNVNALELDDSALYLCASSASGSTDTQYFGPGTRLTVL.

The chain employs TRBV7-2 and TRBJ2-2; the match to TRBD2 covers 7 bases. CDR3 length equals 13 residues. Germline CDR1 and CDR2: SGHTA and FQGNSA. J was trimmed by 4 bases and V by 9 bases; bases with no gene match: 5. CDR3 in amino acids: CARTSSSTGELFF. The CDR3 region has the DNA TGTGCCAGGACTAGCTCGAGCACCGGGGAGCTGTTTTTT.

This chain connects TRBV24-1 to TRBJ2-5, with TRBD2 identical over 7 bases. Germline V CDR1 and CDR2: KGHDR, SFDVKD. The V and J ends lost 5 bases and 2 bases, in that order; junction bases with no gene match: 4. The CDR3 consists of 14 residues. The CDR3 nucleotides read TGTGCCACCAGTGTTTCGGGGGGACAAGAGACCCAGTACTTC. This sequence encodes CATSVSGGQETQYF.